The clone carrying this TCR beta chain appeared a few times. Its antigen remains unidentified. CDR1 SEHNR and CDR2 FQNEAQ come from the germline V gene (reference sequence). The CDR3 spans 15 residues. Trimming stripped 2 bases from V and 7 bases from J, with 15 bases between. This sample is drawn from a study of identical twins. Study-level results: There was an excess of low generation probability in the out-of-frame alpha sequences that twins shared.

MiXCR, applied by TCRdb to the 5' RACE reads, yields one record per CDR3 protein. The data contain 450,000 or so distinct CDR3 sequences, around 24% of them seen just once; the ten biggest clones take up about 2.7%. The same sample was also used in a study of T cells expressing NK-cell markers.

This clonotype originated in a woman between 18 and 30 years old in good health. V is TRBV7-9 and J is TRBJ2-1; D is unresolved. The sample consisted of CD4+ T cells sorted from blood. CDR3 protein: CASSLRDFVRNEQFF. Here the CDR3 DNA reads TGTGCCAGCAGCTTAAGGGATTTCGTTAGGAATGAGCAGTTCTTC.